The next 21 T cell receptor beta chains were all read from a single sample in a study of T cell responses to AZD1222 COVID-19 vaccine. Profiled with immunoSEQ multiplex PCR; TCRdb holds only in-frame clones, not every one. The sample has some 74,000 clones; about 85% are singletons. The sample in question was peripheral blood, obtained 28 days after the second AZD1222 dose. These receptors were obtained from an adult who received the AZD1222 COVID-19 vaccine.

The chain uses TRBV18 and TRBJ1-1; D gene ambiguous. This CDR3 has 12 residues. V gave up 3 bases and J gave up 5 bases, with 7 bases separating them. Germline values: CDR1 KGHSH, CDR2 LQKENI. CDR3 nucleotide sequence: TGTGCCAGCTCACCCCAAGGGACTGAAGCTTTCTTT. As protein: CASSPQGTEAFF.

V gene TRBV19 combines with J gene TRBJ1-1; no clear D gene. The CDR3 length is 13 residues. Trimming shortened V by 3 bases and J by 8 bases, and 13 bases separated the two germline ends. Germline loops: CDR1 LNHDA, CDR2 SQIVND (reference sequence). CDR3 DNA: TGTGCCAGTAGTATCAGGACCAGTTGGGAAGCTTTCTTT. The encoded protein is CASSIRTSWEAFF.

The V and J genes are TRBV4-2 and TRBJ2-1; 10 bases are shared with TRBD2. Germline V gives CDR1 LGHNA, CDR2 YNFKEQ. The CDR3 sequence is 17 residues long. V shed 4 bases and J 4 bases; nucleotides not matched to a gene: 10. The CDR3 DNA reads TGTGCCAGCAGCCTCCTCGGGGCTAGCGGGAGTTACAATGAGCAGTTCTTC. Translating gives CASSLLGASGSYNEQFF.

The rearrangement joins TRBV5-1 to TRBJ2-1; 12 nucleotides align to TRBD2. The CDR3 spans 15 residues. Trimming cost V 3 bases and J 9 bases; bases outside gene matches: 7. Germline values: CDR1 SGHRS, CDR2 YFSETQ. The CDR3 spells CASSSRLAGEGEQFF. Written as DNA, the CDR3 is TGCGCCAGCAGCTCTCGACTAGCGGGAGAAGGTGAGCAGTTCTTC. Drawing the rest from reference TRBV5-1 and TRBJ2-1, the complete variable domain is KAGVTQTPRYLIKTRGQQVTLSCSPISGHRSVSWYQQTPGQGLQFLFEYFSETQRNKGNFPGRFSGRQFSNSRSEMNVSTLELGDSALYLCASSSRLAGEGEQFFGPGTRLTVL.

This chain connects TRBV9 to TRBJ1-1, with D unresolved. This CDR3 contains 14 residues. CDR1 is SGDLS, CDR2 YYNGEE, per germline. V dropped 5 bases and J dropped 3 bases, with 14 bases sitting between them. CDR3 DNA sequence: TGTGCCAGCAGTACCGGGTGGCGGGACACTGAAGCTTTCTTT. It specifies CASSTGWRDTEAFF.

This rearrangement joins TRBV19 to TRBJ1-4; TRBD1 might be the D (6 bases). Trimming pared 4 bases from V and 8 bases from J, leaving 14 bases between. The CDR3 totals 14 residues. Germline CDR1 reads LNHDA; CDR2 reads SQIVND (reference sequence). The CDR3 reads CASSKQGVEEKLFF. CDR3 bases: TGTGCCAGTAGTAAACAGGGAGTAGAAGAAAAACTGTTTTTT.

This clone appeared a single time. This rearrangement joins TRBV5-6 to TRBJ2-1, with D perhaps given as TRBD1 or TRBD2 (6 bases each). Between the trimmed V and J ends, which lost 6 bases and 6 bases, there was a span of 22 bases. Germline lookup yields CDR1 SGHDT and CDR2 YYEEEE. This CDR3 has 16 amino acids. The chain's CDR3 is CASTYLGAGEANEQFF. CDR3 coding DNA: TGTGCCAGCACCTATTTAGGGGCAGGGGAGGCCAATGAGCAGTTCTTC.

The rearrangement links TRBV19 to TRBJ1-2; maybe TRBD1 (6 bases). The CDR3 is 15 residues long. V lost 6 bases and J 0 bases, leaving 14 bases between the germline ends. Germline values: CDR1 LNHDA, CDR2 SQIVND (reference sequence). CDR3 sequence reads: CASRPDSLANYGYTF. In DNA, the CDR3 is TGTGCCAGTAGACCGGACAGCTTAGCTAACTATGGCTACACCTTC.

The sample holds one count of this clone. CDR3 sequence reads: CAIKEGHENSPLHF. The CDR3 nucleotides read TGTGCCATCAAGGAGGGGCATGAGAATTCACCCCTCCACTTT. This sequence joins TRBV10-3 and TRBJ1-6, with D possibly matching TRBD1 (5 bases). The CDR3 is 14 amino acids. Germline CDR1 and CDR2: ENHRY and SYGVKD. With 7 bases removed from V and 7 bases from J, the gap between germline ends came to 14 bases.

The rearrangement joins TRBV5-1 to TRBJ1-5; 7 bases align to TRBD1. The J segment lost 5 bases and the V segment lost 3 bases, leaving 5 bases of the junction unmatched. Germline CDR1 is SGHRS and CDR2 is YFSETQ. CDR3 length: 14 amino acids. CDR3 region: CASSSTTGDQPQHF. DNA for the CDR3: TGCGCCAGCAGCTCCACAACAGGGGATCAGCCCCAGCATTTT.

The chain uses TRBV12-3 or TRBV12-4 and TRBJ1-4; D gene unclear. The CDR3 is 13 amino acids. Trimming left V 9 bases short and J 0 bases short, with 8 bases between. Here the CDR3 reads CASSVATNEKLFF. The CDR3 region has the DNA TGTGCCAGTTCGGTTGCAACTAATGAAAAACTGTTTTTT.

The chain employs TRBV5-5 and TRBJ1-2; D may be TRBD1 (5 bases). The CDR3 runs 14 residues. Trimming took 1 base from V and 8 from J, leaving 15 bases between them. Germline V gene data show CDR1 as SGHKS and CDR2 as YYEKEE (reference sequence). For the CDR3, the DNA is TGTGCCAGCAGCTTGTTGGCCAGGGCGAACGGCTACACCTTC. Protein sequence: CASSLLARANGYTF. Filled out from reference TRBV5-5 and TRBJ1-2, the complete variable domain reads DAGVTQSPTHLIKTRGQQVTLRCSPISGHKSVSWYQQVLGQGPQFIFQYYEKEERGRGNFPDRFSARQFPNYSSELNVNALLLGDSALYLCASSLLARANGYTFGSGTRLTVV.

The chain links TRBV4-3 to TRBJ2-1; 8 nucleotides match TRBD2. The CDR3 loop spans 15 amino acids. Trimming at V came to 1 base and at J to 4 bases, leaving 3 bases not matched to a gene. The V gene's germline CDR1 is LGHNA and CDR2 YSLEER. This CDR3 is CASSQAGTRYNEQFF. CDR3 DNA: TGCGCCAGCAGCCAAGCCGGGACTAGATACAATGAGCAGTTCTTC.

The chain has TRBV5-6 and TRBJ1-2, with D hard to call. V gave up 4 bases and J gave up 7 bases, with 17 bases separating them. Germline CDR1 SGHDT, CDR2 YYEEEE. The CDR3 has 14 amino acids. CDR3 amino acids: CASSPLGGRVGYTF. The CDR3 region has the DNA TGTGCCAGCAGCCCCTTGGGAGGGCGAGTTGGCTACACCTTC.

The rearrangement links TRBV5-1 to TRBJ2-6; 7 bases agree with TRBD1. Trimming removed 4 bases from V and 1 base from J; junction bases left unmatched: 2. Germline CDR1 and CDR2: SGHRS and YFSETQ. There are 15 residues in the CDR3. In nucleotides, the CDR3 is TGCGCCAGCAGCCCGGGACAGTCTGGGGCCAACGTCCTGACTTTC. It codes for CASSPGQSGANVLTF.

This clone is classed as medium-sized (0.01 to 0.1%). CDR3 nucleotides: TGTGCCAGCAGTCCCGCTAGCGGCTCCTACAATGAGCAGTTCTTC. Its translation: CASSPASGSYNEQFF. The chain joins TRBV6-4 to TRBJ2-1, with TRBD2 matching over 7 bases. Losses at the gene ends were 5 bases for V and 0 bases for J; bases not matched to a gene: 4. The CDR3 has 15 amino acids. The germline V gene has CDR1 MRHNA and CDR2 SNTAGT.

This rearrangement joins TRBV4-2 to TRBJ1-1; D unresolved. Germline assignment: CDR1 LGHNA and CDR2 YNFKEQ. The CDR3 sequence is 15 residues long. V lost 2 bases and J lost 3, with 13 bases in between. DNA of the CDR3: TGTGCCAGCAGCCAAAGACCGGGAGAACACACTGAAGCTTTCTTT. Translating gives CASSQRPGEHTEAFF.

This clone occurred a few times. J is TRBJ2-7 and V is TRBV19; a possible D gene is TRBD1 (6 bases). Trimming removed 3 bases from V and 4 bases from J, with 10 bases in between. The CDR3 contains 13 residues. Germline V gives CDR1 LNHDA, CDR2 SQIVND (reference sequence). The CDR3 protein is CASSMGHTYEQYF. DNA for the CDR3: TGTGCCAGTAGTATGGGACACACATACGAGCAGTACTTC.

V usage is TRBV29-1 and J usage is TRBJ2-1; no clear D gene. There are 13 residues in the CDR3. Trimming took off 0 bases at V and 8 bases at J, with 11 bases between the two ends. Germline V gene sequence: CDR1 SQVTM, CDR2 ANQGSEA. The CDR3 region is CSVEDSKIDEQFF. DNA of the CDR3: TGCAGCGTTGAAGATAGCAAGATAGATGAGCAGTTCTTC.

V usage is TRBV5-5 and J usage is TRBJ2-2; 11 bases fit TRBD2. The ends lost 0 bases at V and 4 bases at J; junction bases unmatched: 5. From germline, CDR1 is SGHKS and CDR2 YYEKEE (reference sequence). The CDR3 is 17 amino acids. CDR3 bases: TGTGCCAGCAGCTTGGTGGGTAGCGGGAGGGCCACCGGGGAGCTGTTTTTT. Translated: CASSLVGSGRATGELFF.

CDR3 in amino acids: CASSPPVASGELFF. CDR3 DNA sequence: TGTGCCAGCAGCCCCCCGGTGGCGTCTGGGGAGCTGTTTTTT. J is TRBJ2-2 and V is TRBV9; D gene unclear. Trimming left V 4 bases short and J 8 bases short, with 15 bases between. The CDR3 is 14 residues long. From germline, CDR1 is SGDLS and CDR2 YYNGEE.